This entry lists 20 T cell receptor delta chains sequenced from one sample in a study of delta chains in infants with herpesvirus infections. Reverse transcription of PBMC RNA used primers specific for the gamma and delta chains. TCRdb redid clone calling on the RT-PCR reads using CATT. The data show about 1,500 delta-chain clones, around 30% seen once. The source was peripheral blood, collected at time point 1 of longitudinal follow-up. Source of these receptors: a human donor who was a Ugandan infant, either HIV-exposed or HIV-unexposed (not recorded which).

By share, this clone ranks as large (0.1 to 1%). This chain joins TRDV1 and TRDJ1; 12 bases match TRDD3. Per germline, CDR1 TSWWSYY and CDR2 QGS. Trimming removed 1 base from V and 4 bases from J; junction bases left unmatched: 10. The CDR3 sequence is 18 residues long. CDR3 coding DNA: TGTGCTCTTGGGGAACCCTCCCGTTCCTGGGGGATACGCGATAAACTCATCTTT. As protein: CALGEPSRSWGIRDKLIF.

The V call is TRDV1, the J call TRDJ2; the match to TRDD3 covers 11 bases. This CDR3 region has 23 residues. The germline gives CDR1 TSWWSYY, CDR2 QGS. Trimming removed 2 bases from V and 3 bases from J; junction bases left unmatched: 23. The CDR3 spells CALGEFGKLRQNLWGILTAQLFF. Written as DNA, the CDR3 is TGTGCTCTTGGGGAATTCGGTAAGCTGAGACAAAATCTCTGGGGGATACTGACAGCACAACTCTTCTTT.

This clone qualifies as large. The CDR3 spells CALGRTDKLIF. For the CDR3, the DNA is TGTGCTCTGGGACGCACCGATAAACTCATCTTT. J is TRDJ1 and V is TRDV1; D unresolved. This CDR3 region has 11 residues. Trimming took off 9 bases at V and 1 base at J, with 6 bases between the two ends. Germline V lookup: CDR1 TSWWSYY, CDR2 QGS.

There are a few counts of this clone. The chain combines TRDV1 with TRDJ2; TRDD3 matches 11 bases. Losses at the gene ends were 6 bases for V and 4 bases for J; bases not matched to a gene: 10. The CDR3 is 17 amino acids. From germline, CDR1 is TSWWSYY and CDR2 QGS. Written as DNA, the CDR3 is TGTGCTCTTGGATCTTTTGGGGGATACGATTGGACAGCACAACTCTTCTTT. Its translation is CALGSFGGYDWTAQLFF.

By its share, this clone is large. V is TRDV2 and J is TRDJ2; 11 positions agree with TRDD3. V lost 3 bases to trimming and J lost 0 bases; unmatched junction nucleotides: 8. Germline loops: CDR1 GEAIGNYY, CDR2 EKD. This CDR3 has 18 residues. The CDR3 spells CACDSYWGITALTAQLFF. CDR3 in DNA: TGTGCCTGTGACTCATACTGGGGGATAACAGCTTTGACAGCACAACTCTTCTTT.

The V gene is TRDV1, the J gene TRDJ1, with D tentatively TRDD2 (6 bases). This CDR3 has 16 amino acids. Germline values: CDR1 TSWWSYY, CDR2 QGS. The V gene lost 4 bases and the J gene lost 0 bases, with 15 bases spanning the gap. CDR3 sequence: CALGGGLPPYTDKLIF. CDR3 coding DNA: TGTGCTCTTGGGGGCGGCCTTCCCCCGTACACCGATAAACTCATCTTT.

This clone ranks as medium-sized (0.01 to 0.1%). This chain uses TRDV1 with TRDJ1; D may match TRDD2 or TRDD3 (5 bases each). The CDR3 loop spans 20 amino acids. Germline CDR1 TSWWSYY, CDR2 QGS. Trimming removed 2 bases from V and 8 bases from J, with 33 bases in between. In DNA form, the CDR3 reads TGTGCTCTTGGGGAAGCGGCCGGGCCCCTTCGGGGGGGCTCCACGACAAAACTCATCTTT. Its translation is CALGEAAGPLRGGSTTKLIF.

The rearrangement links TRDV2 to TRDJ1; 11 positions match TRDD3. The CDR3 runs 17 residues. Germline V gene data show CDR1 as GEAIGNYY and CDR2 as EKD. V gave up 1 base and J gave up 2 bases; unmatched junction bases: 8. For the CDR3, the DNA is TGTGCCTGTGACACACTGGGGGATAAAAGTGGGACCGATAAACTCATCTTT. This encodes CACDTLGDKSGTDKLIF.

This clone is labeled as large (0.1 to 1%). The rearrangement links TRDV1 to TRDJ1, with D maybe TRDD3 (8 bases). CDR3 length: 21 amino acids. Germline V gene sequence: CDR1 TSWWSYY, CDR2 QGS. V was pared by 5 bases and J by 2 bases, with 33 bases between. This CDR3 is CALGLTIPTAGGIVLTDKLIF. CDR3 nucleotides: TGTGCTCTTGGGCTAACAATTCCTACTGCAGGGGGGATAGTGTTGACCGATAAACTCATCTTT.

This clone was observed a few times. This sequence joins TRDV1 and TRDJ2, with TRDD3 matching 11 bases. V lost 2 bases to trimming and J lost 3 bases; unmatched junction nucleotides: 20. CDR3 length: 22 residues. CDR1 and CDR2 from the germline V gene are TSWWSYY and QGS. The CDR3 nucleotides are TGTGCTCTTGGGGAATATCGAGGTACGTACTGGGGGATAAAGGAGGTGACAGCACAACTCTTCTTT. It translates to CALGEYRGTYWGIKEVTAQLFF.

By frequency in the sample, this clone is medium-sized (0.01 to 0.1%). The V gene is TRDV1, the J gene TRDJ1; 7 positions agree with TRDD3. This CDR3 is built from 20 residues. V lost 4 bases to trimming and J lost 2 bases; unmatched junction nucleotides: 22. CDR1 is TSWWSYY, CDR2 QGS, per germline. The CDR3: CALGVKGLRPVWGPTDKLIF. CDR3 DNA: TGTGCTCTTGGGGTAAAGGGCCTACGACCTGTCTGGGGGCCGACCGATAAACTCATCTTT.

In regard to this clone: A much larger clone lies a single base off, so this may be a read error. This specimen includes other DNA sequences encoding the same CDR3. Written as DNA, the CDR3 is TGTGCCTTTATGGTTCTTACTGGGGGATATGAGTACACCGATAAACTCATCTTT. Protein sequence: CAFMVLTGGYEYTDKLIF. The chain joins TRDV3 to TRDJ1, with 11 bases matching TRDD3. CDR1 TVYSNPD and CDR2 GDNSRS come from the germline V gene (reference sequence). The CDR3 contains 18 residues. V shed 1 base, J shed 0 bases, and the junction held 13 bases outside the gene matches. Full variable domain (missing parts from reference TRDV3 and TRDJ1): CDKVTQSSPDQTVASGSEVVLLCTYDTVYSNPDLFWYRIRPDYSFQFVFYGDNSRSEGADFTQGRFSVKHILTQKAFHLVISPVRTEDSATYYCAFMVLTGGYEYTDKLIFGKGTRVTVEP.

CDR3 nucleotides: TGTGCTCTTGGGGAACTTTTAAATGTGGAGTACTGGGGGATACTAAGGGACACCGATAAACTCATCTTT. Its translation is CALGELLNVEYWGILRDTDKLIF. The genes are TRDV1 and TRDJ1; 12 bases are shared with TRDD3. CDR1 is TSWWSYY and CDR2 is QGS in the germline V gene. Trimming at V came to 0 bases and at J to 0 bases, leaving 20 bases not matched to a gene. The CDR3 consists of 23 residues.

Remarks on this clone: An end of the junction differs from the germline gene, which may be a read error. V is TRAV38-2/DV8 and J is TRDJ1; no firm D call. CDR1 and CDR2 (germline): TSESDYY, QEAYKQQN. CDR3 length: 17 residues. CDR3 DNA sequence: TGTGCTTATAAGGCCCGACAAAAAGAGACGTACACCAATAAACTCATCTTT. It codes for CAYKARQKETYTNKLIF.

The CDR3 DNA follows: TGTGCCTGTGACCCGGTTGGGGGAGTTGGTATCGATAAACTCATCTTT. Translating gives CACDPVGGVGIDKLIF. J is TRDJ1 and V is TRDV2, with TRDD3 matching over 7 bases. This CDR3 comprises 16 residues. V trimming: 3 bases; J trimming: 4 bases; junction bases outside the gene matches: 13. Germline CDR1 reads GEAIGNYY; CDR2 reads EKD.

This clone was found a few times. This chain links TRDV3 with TRDJ1, with D tentatively TRDD2 or TRDD3 (7 bases each). This CDR3 has 23 residues. The V and J ends lost 2 bases and 0 bases respectively, with 40 bases between them. Germline values: CDR1 TVYSNPD, CDR2 GDNSRS (reference sequence). CDR3 protein: CAFGFTKWPSSDRGMSYTDKLIF. CDR3 coding DNA: TGTGCCTTTGGGTTCACTAAGTGGCCTTCCTCAGATAGGGGGATGAGTTACACCGATAAACTCATCTTT.

The chain combines TRDV1 with TRDJ1; 8 bases are shared with TRDD3. This CDR3 is built from 18 residues. V dropped 2 bases and J dropped 0; count of bases not matched to a gene: 11. Germline V gene sequence: CDR1 TSWWSYY, CDR2 QGS. CDR3 sequence (DNA): TGTGCTCTTGGGGAAGCCCTGGACCCCTGGGGGAACACCGATAAACTCATCTTT. The encoded protein is CALGEALDPWGNTDKLIF.

Comment on this clone: A much larger clone differs from this one at a single base, so this may be a read error. The chain is built from TRAV29/DV5 and TRDJ1; D is perhaps TRDD3 (6 bases). The CDR3 has 15 amino acids. The ends were cut back, 0 bases at V and 5 bases at J, with 17 bases in the middle. Per the germline V gene, CDR1 is NSMFDY and CDR2 is ISSIKDK. The chain's CDR3 is CAASEVNSLGDKLIF. Written as DNA, the CDR3 is TGTGCAGCAAGCGAAGTCAACTCGCTGGGGGATAAACTCATCTTT.

In its sample, this clone is large. The CDR3 loop is CALGGKDWGIHSDKLIF. The DNA of the CDR3 is TGTGCTCTTGGGGGAAAGGACTGGGGGATACATTCCGATAAACTCATCTTT. The V gene is TRDV1, the J gene TRDJ1, with TRDD3 matching over 12 bases. V was pared by 4 bases and J by 3 bases, with 9 bases of the junction left unmatched. Germline V lookup: CDR1 TSWWSYY, CDR2 QGS. The CDR3 spans 17 residues.

By sample fraction, this clone is large. The V gene is TRDV1, the J gene TRDJ1; D ambiguous. Germline CDR1 reads TSWWSYY; CDR2 reads QGS. This CDR3 has 19 residues. The V end lost 4 bases, the J end lost 4 bases, and 28 bases lay between the germline ends. In nucleotides, the CDR3 is TGTGCTCTTGGGGTAGACCGCGAAAGGGTACGAAAAAGTGTCGATAAACTCATCTTT. Translation: CALGVDRERVRKSVDKLIF.